These 3 T cell receptor beta chains originate from one sample sequenced in a study of PD-L1 blockade in urothelial cancer. The data were produced by immunoSEQ multiplex PCR, yet TCRdb's version contains in-frame clones alone and is incomplete. Of around 43,000 clones detected, about 88% appear once; the ten largest clones hold around 25%. Time point denoted: pretreatment peripheral blood. Sequenced material: PBMCs, taken around atezolizumab (anti-PD-L1) treatment. The receptor source for this set is a donor aged 40 or older with urothelial cancer.

V gene TRBV14 combines with J gene TRBJ2-2; D uncertain. Germline CDR1 is SGHDN and CDR2 is FVKESK. The CDR3 is 15 amino acids. The V gene lost 3 bases and the J gene lost 0 bases, with 8 bases spanning the gap. The CDR3 DNA reads as TGTGCCAGCAGCCAGGCTACAGCGAACACCGGGGAGCTGTTTTTT. This gives the protein CASSQATANTGELFF.

The genes are TRBV19 and TRBJ2-5; 7 bases are shared with TRBD2. The V gene's germline CDR1 is LNHDA and CDR2 SQIVND (reference sequence). Trimming cost V 8 bases and J 5 bases; bases outside gene matches: 8. The length of the CDR3 is 13 residues. CDR3 DNA sequence: TGTGCCAGTTCCCTGGGGCGGGGGGAGACCCAGTACTTC. As protein: CASSLGRGETQYF.

This chain connects TRBV6-6 to TRBJ2-7; 7 bases line up with TRBD1. With V trimmed by 6 bases and J by 5 bases, 4 bases remained unmatched. Per germline, CDR1 MNHNY and CDR2 SVGAGI (reference sequence). The CDR3 is made up of 12 amino acids. The CDR3 here is CASRTGSHEQYF. CDR3 nucleotide sequence: TGTGCCAGCAGGACAGGGAGTCACGAGCAGTACTTC.